The clone carrying this TCR beta chain was counted many times. Antigen specificity is unknown. This sample was included in a study of T cells in Graves' hyperthyroidism and ophthalmopathy. General observations from the study: Separating ophthalmopathy from stable hyperthyroidism was achieved by a 13 V-J model.

Authors of the study amplified TCR beta CDR3 regions from RNA transcripts. Using the HTBI primer set, a first-round RT-PCR was run on the TCR CDR3. One entry per CDR3 protein results from TCRdb running MiXCR on the multiplex PCR reads. The data hold about 290,000 distinct CDR3 sequences, with 13% observed a single time. The CDR3 spans 13 residues. CDR1 and CDR2 (germline): MNHEY, SMNVEV (reference sequence). Trimming cost V 8 bases and J 2 bases, with 12 bases left between them. Hyperthyroidism had been newly diagnosed in patients aged 18 to 65, and its duration was under 2 months. Clinical symptoms, serum thyroxine and TRAb, thyroid ultrasound and orbital computed tomography together formed the diagnostic basis. Progressors' blood was drawn at hyperthyroidism diagnosis, before ophthalmopathy symptoms.

The gene calls are TRBV27 and TRBJ1-1; D unresolved. The source is a woman aged 25 to 45 with Graves' hyperthyroidism that later progressed to Graves' ophthalmopathy. Input material: blood. The CDR3 reads CASGYESNTEAFF. DNA of the CDR3: TGTGCCAGCGGATATGAGAGTAACACTGAAGCTTTCTTT.